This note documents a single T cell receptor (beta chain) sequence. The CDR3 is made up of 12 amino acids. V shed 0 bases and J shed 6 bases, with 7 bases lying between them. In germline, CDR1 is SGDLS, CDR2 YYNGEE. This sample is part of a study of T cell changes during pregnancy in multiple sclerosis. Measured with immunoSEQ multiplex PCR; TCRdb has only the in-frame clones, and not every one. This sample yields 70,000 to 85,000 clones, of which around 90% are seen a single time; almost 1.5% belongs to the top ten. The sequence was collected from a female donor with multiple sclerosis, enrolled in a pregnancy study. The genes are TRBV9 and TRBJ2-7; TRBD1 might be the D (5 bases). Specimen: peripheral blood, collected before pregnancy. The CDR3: CASSVGRGEQYF. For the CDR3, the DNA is TGTGCCAGCAGCGTAGGTAGGGGCGAGCAGTACTTC.